This entry features one TCR beta chain sequence. This specimen belongs to a study of blood T cell repertoires in COVID-19. Overall study: T cells, B-cell-depleted T cells, or PBMCs provided the cDNA or gDNA that served as material.

Trimming took 5 bases from V and 4 from J; bases not matched to a gene: 13. The germline V gene has CDR1 SGHVS and CDR2 FNYEAQ. The CDR3 totals 17 residues. Clones were read by immunoSEQ multiplex PCR, and TCRdb kept only the in-frame ones, dropping some. The sample comprises some 83,000 clones, 82% of which are singletons, and around 10% rests with the top ten. This clonotype was obtained from a man aged 45 to 65 with acute or convalescent COVID-19. The genes are TRBV7-6 and TRBJ2-2, with TRBD1 matching over 7 bases. Sequencing used peripheral blood. The CDR3 sequence: CASSPLGQERSTGELFF. The CDR3 DNA is TGTGCCAGCAGCCCACTAGGACAGGAAAGGAGCACCGGGGAGCTGTTTTTT.